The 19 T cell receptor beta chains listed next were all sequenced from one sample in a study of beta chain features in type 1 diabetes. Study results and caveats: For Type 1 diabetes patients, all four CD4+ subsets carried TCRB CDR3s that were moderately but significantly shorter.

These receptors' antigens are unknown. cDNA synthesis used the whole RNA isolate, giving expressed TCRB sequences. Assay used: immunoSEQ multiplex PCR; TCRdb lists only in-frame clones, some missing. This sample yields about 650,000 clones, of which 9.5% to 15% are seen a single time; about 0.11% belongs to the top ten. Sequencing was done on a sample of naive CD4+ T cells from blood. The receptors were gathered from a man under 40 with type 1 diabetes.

The CDR3 reads CASGSQGGNSPLHF. In nucleotides, the CDR3 is TGTGCCAGCGGCTCACAGGGGGGTAATTCACCCCTCCACTTT. This chain connects TRBV7-9 to TRBJ1-6; TRBD1 agrees at 8 bases. Germline-derived CDR1 and CDR2 are SEHNR and FQNEAQ (reference sequence). This CDR3 contains 14 residues. The ends lost 8 bases at V and 6 bases at J; junction bases unmatched: 6.

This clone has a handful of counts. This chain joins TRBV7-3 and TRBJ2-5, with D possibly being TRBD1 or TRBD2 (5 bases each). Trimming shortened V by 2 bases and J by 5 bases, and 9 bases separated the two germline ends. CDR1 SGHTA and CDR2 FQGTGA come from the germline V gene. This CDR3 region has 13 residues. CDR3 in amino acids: CASSLDGAETQYF. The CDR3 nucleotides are TGTGCCAGCAGCTTAGACGGGGCGGAGACCCAGTACTTC.

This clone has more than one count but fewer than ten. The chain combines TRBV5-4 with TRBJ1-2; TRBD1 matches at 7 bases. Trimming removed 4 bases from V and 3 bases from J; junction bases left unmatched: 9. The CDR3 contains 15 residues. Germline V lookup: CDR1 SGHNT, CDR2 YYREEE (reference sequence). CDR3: CASSPGGGGDYGYTF. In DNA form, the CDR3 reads TGTGCCAGCAGCCCCGGTGGAGGGGGCGACTATGGCTACACCTTC.

CDR3 DNA sequence: TGTGCCAGCAGTGAAAACGGAGACTACGAGCAGTACTTC. Amino acid sequence: CASSENGDYEQYF. The genes are TRBV6-1 and TRBJ2-7; the D is unclear. CDR3 size: 13 residues. Trimming pared 2 bases from V and 3 bases from J, leaving 8 bases between. Germline loops: CDR1 MNHNS, CDR2 SASEGT.

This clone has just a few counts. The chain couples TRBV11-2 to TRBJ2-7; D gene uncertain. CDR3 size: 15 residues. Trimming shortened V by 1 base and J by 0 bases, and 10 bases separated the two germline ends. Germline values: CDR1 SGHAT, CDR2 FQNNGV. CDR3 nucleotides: TGTGCCAGCAGCTTAGTAGGCCGGAGCTCCTACGAGCAGTACTTC. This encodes CASSLVGRSSYEQYF.

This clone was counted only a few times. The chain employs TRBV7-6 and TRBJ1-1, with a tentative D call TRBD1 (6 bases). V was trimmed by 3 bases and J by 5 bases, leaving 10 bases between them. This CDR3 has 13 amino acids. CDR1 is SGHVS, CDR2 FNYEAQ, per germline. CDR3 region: CASSFNRVTEAFF. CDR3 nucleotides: TGTGCCAGCAGCTTCAACAGGGTGACTGAAGCTTTCTTT.

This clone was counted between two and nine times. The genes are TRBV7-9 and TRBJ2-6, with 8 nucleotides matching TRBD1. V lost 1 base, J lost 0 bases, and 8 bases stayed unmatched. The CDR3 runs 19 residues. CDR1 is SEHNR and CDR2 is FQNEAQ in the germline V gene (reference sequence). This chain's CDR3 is CASSLDWDRTNSGANVLTF. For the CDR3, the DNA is TGTGCCAGCAGCTTAGATTGGGACAGGACCAACTCTGGGGCCAACGTCCTGACTTTC.

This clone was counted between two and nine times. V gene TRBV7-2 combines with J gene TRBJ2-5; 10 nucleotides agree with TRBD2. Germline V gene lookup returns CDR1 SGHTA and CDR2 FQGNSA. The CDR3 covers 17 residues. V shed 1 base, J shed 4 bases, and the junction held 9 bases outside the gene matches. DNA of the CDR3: TGTGCCAGCAGCTTAGGTCTAGCGGGGGCACGAGGAGAGACCCAGTACTTC. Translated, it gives CASSLGLAGARGETQYF.

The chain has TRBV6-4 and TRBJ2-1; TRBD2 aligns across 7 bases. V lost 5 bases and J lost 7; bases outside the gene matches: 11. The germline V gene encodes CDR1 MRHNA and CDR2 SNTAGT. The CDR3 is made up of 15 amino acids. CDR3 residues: CASSPQLSGGNEQFF. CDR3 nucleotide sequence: TGTGCCAGCAGTCCACAACTATCCGGGGGGAATGAGCAGTTCTTC.

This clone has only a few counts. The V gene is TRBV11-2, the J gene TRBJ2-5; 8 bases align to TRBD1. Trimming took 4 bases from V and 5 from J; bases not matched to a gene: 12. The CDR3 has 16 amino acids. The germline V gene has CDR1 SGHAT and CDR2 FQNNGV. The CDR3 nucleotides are TGTGCCAGCAGCTCCGTGGCAGGGGGCTCGAGGGAGACCCAGTACTTC. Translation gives CASSSVAGGSRETQYF.

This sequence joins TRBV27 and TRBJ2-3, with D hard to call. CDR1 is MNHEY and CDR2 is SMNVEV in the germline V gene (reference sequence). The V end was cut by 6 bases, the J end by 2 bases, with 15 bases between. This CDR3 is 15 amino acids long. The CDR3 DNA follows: TGTGCCAGCAGGCACAGCGTTCCCTTCACAGATACGCAGTATTTT. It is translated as CASRHSVPFTDTQYF.

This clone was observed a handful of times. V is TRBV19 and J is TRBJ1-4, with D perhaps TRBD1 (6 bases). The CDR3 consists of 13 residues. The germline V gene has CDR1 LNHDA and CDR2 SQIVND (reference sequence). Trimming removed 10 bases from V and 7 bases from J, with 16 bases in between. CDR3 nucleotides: TGTGCCACCGTCTTCCAGGGGAGTGAAAAACTGTTTTTT. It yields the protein CATVFQGSEKLFF.

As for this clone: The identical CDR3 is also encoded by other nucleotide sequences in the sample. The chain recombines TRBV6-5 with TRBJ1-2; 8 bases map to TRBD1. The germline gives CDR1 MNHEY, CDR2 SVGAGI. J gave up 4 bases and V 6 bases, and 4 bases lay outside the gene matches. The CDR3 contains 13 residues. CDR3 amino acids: CASSSDRVYGYTF. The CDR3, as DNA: TGTGCCAGCAGCTCGGACAGGGTCTATGGCTACACCTTC.

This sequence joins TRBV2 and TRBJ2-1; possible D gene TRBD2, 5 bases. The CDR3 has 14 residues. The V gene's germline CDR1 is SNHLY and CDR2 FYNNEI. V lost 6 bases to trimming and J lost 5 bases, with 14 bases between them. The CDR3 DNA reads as TGTGCCAGCAGGCCGGGATCGACCCACAATGAGCAGTTCTTC. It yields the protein CASRPGSTHNEQFF.

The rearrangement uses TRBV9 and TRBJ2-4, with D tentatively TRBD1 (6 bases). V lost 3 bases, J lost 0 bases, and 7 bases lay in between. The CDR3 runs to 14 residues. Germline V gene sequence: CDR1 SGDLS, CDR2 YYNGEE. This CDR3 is CASSGRGAKNIQYF. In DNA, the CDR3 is TGTGCCAGCAGCGGCAGGGGAGCCAAAAACATTCAGTACTTC.

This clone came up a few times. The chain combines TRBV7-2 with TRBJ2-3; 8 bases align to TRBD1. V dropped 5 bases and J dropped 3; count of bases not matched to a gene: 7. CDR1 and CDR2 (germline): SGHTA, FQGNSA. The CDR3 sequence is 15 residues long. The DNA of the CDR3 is TGTGCCAGCAGCCCCTGGACAGGGAGAACAGATACGCAGTATTTT. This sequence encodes CASSPWTGRTDTQYF.

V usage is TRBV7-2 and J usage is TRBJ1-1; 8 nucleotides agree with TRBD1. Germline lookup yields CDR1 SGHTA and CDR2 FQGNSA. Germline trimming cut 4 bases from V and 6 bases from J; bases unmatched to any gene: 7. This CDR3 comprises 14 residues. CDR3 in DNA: TGTGCCAGCAGCTCGGACAGGGTGAGCGCTGAAGCTTTCTTT. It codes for CASSSDRVSAEAFF.

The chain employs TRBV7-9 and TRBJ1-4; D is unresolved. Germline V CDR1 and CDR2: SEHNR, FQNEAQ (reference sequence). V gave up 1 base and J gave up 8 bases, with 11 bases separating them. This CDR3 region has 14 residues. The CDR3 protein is CASSLGVQSEKLFF. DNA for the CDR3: TGTGCCAGCAGCTTAGGGGTCCAGTCGGAAAAACTGTTTTTT.

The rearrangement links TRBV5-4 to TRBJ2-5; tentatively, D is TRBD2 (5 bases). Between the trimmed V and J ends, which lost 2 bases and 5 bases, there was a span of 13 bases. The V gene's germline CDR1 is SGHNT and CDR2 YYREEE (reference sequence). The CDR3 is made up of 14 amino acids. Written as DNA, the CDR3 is TGTGCCAGCAGCTTAGTATCTAGCTCCGAGACCCAGTACTTC. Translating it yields CASSLVSSSETQYF.